A single sample is the source of the 14 T cell receptor beta chains below, sequenced in a study of T-cell memory formation after mild COVID-19. One entry per CDR3 protein results from TCRdb running MiXCR on the 5' RACE reads. The table shows 450,000 to 700,000 distinct CDR3 sequences, with more than 15% occurring only once. The sequenced material came from PBMCs or a T cell subset sorted from them (not recorded which). The receptors were sampled from an adult woman who had mild COVID-19 (a few samples of this study predate the infection). Cell type and time point are not known.

This clonotype came up a few times. The V and J genes are TRBV5-1 and TRBJ1-1, with unresolved D. Trimming took 3 bases from V and 4 from J, leaving 13 bases between them. The CDR3 spans 14 residues. CDR1 SGHRS and CDR2 YFSETQ come from the germline V gene. The CDR3 region has the DNA TGCGCCAGCAGCTCCCTCGGGGAGGGCACTGAAGCTTTCTTT. Residues: CASSSLGEGTEAFF.

The J gene is TRBJ2-3, the V gene TRBV7-6, with TRBD1 matching 9 bases. The V and J ends lost 3 bases and 2 bases, in that order; junction bases with no gene match: 6. The germline V gene has CDR1 SGHVS and CDR2 FNYEAQ. The CDR3 totals 16 residues. CDR3 loop: CASSFSGTGFTDTQYF. The DNA of the CDR3 is TGTGCCAGCAGCTTCTCCGGGACAGGGTTCACAGATACGCAGTATTTT.

The chain recombines TRBV5-6 with TRBJ2-6; D assignment may be TRBD1 or TRBD2 (5 bases each). Trimming took 2 bases from V and 0 from J, leaving 15 bases between them. The germline gives CDR1 SGHDT, CDR2 YYEEEE. CDR3 length: 18 residues. The CDR3 region is CASSLGIRGDSGANVLTF. CDR3 bases: TGTGCCAGCAGCTTAGGGATCAGAGGGGACTCTGGGGCCAACGTCCTGACTTTC.

This chain links TRBV2 with TRBJ1-4, with D perhaps TRBD1 (5 bases). The CDR3 loop spans 14 amino acids. The V gene lost 7 bases and the J gene lost 8 bases, with 17 bases spanning the gap. Germline CDR1 is SNHLY and CDR2 is FYNNEI. The DNA of the CDR3 is TGTGCCAGCACCCGGCGGGGACTACGCGAAAAACTGTTTTTT. Translating it yields CASTRRGLREKLFF.

V and J are TRBV13 and TRBJ2-4, with 7 bases aligning to TRBD1. Germline V lookup: CDR1 PRHDT, CDR2 FYEKMQ (reference sequence). CDR3 length: 17 amino acids. With 3 bases clipped from V and 3 bases from J, the junction kept 11 bases outside the gene matches. Written as DNA, the CDR3 is TGTGCCAGCAGCTTTTTAAACAGGGGTGTTGGCAAAAACATTCAGTACTTC. Residues: CASSFLNRGVGKNIQYF.

The chain uses TRBV7-2 and TRBJ2-3; D remains unclear. Germline V lookup: CDR1 SGHTA, CDR2 FQGNSA. The V gene lost 3 bases and the J gene lost 1 base, with 8 bases spanning the gap. This CDR3 is 14 amino acids long. The CDR3 region has the DNA TGTGCCAGCAGCTTCAGACAACGCACAGATACGCAGTATTTT. This translates into CASSFRQRTDTQYF.

At least ten counts were recorded for this clonotype. J is TRBJ2-3 and V is TRBV4-2; maybe TRBD2 (6 bases). CDR1 and CDR2 (germline): LGHNA, YNFKEQ. The CDR3 consists of 18 residues. Trimming cost V 0 bases and J 2 bases, with 18 bases left between them. The CDR3 region is CASSQEGRRATFTDTQYF. The CDR3 DNA reads as TGTGCCAGCAGCCAAGAAGGGAGGCGGGCTACGTTCACAGATACGCAGTATTTT.

This clonotype was recorded only once. The J gene is TRBJ2-2, the V gene TRBV7-9; maybe TRBD2 (6 bases). Trimming cost V 5 bases and J 7 bases, with 20 bases left between them. Germline values: CDR1 SEHNR, CDR2 FQNEAQ (reference sequence). The CDR3 is 16 amino acids. The CDR3 coding sequence is TGTGCCAGCAGCCCCCTGTTGGGGGGTAACGTCGGGGAGCTGTTTTTT. Protein product: CASSPLLGGNVGELFF.

This chain joins TRBV7-8 and TRBJ1-1; D might be TRBD1 (5 bases). Germline V gene sequence: CDR1 SGHVS, CDR2 FQNEAQ. The CDR3 length is 15 residues. With 3 bases removed from V and 5 bases from J, the gap between germline ends came to 16 bases. The CDR3 region has the DNA TGTGCCAGCAGCTTCCGGGCTAGGGGTCCAACTGAAGCTTTCTTT. This gives the protein CASSFRARGPTEAFF.

This sequence joins TRBV5-6 and TRBJ1-1; no clear D. Trimming stripped 5 bases from V and 2 bases from J, with 7 bases between. The CDR3 extends over 12 amino acids. Germline CDR1 is SGHDT and CDR2 is YYEEEE. The CDR3 DNA reads as TGTGCCAGCAGTCGTGACAACACTGAAGCTTTCTTT. It translates to CASSRDNTEAFF.

The chain has TRBV5-5 and TRBJ1-6, with D possibly TRBD1 on 5 matching bases. The germline V gene encodes CDR1 SGHKS and CDR2 YYEKEE (reference sequence). The CDR3 length is 15 residues. V lost 5 bases to trimming and J lost 7 bases, with 16 bases between them. This CDR3 is CASRPSAGGNSPLHF. The CDR3 DNA reads as TGTGCCAGCAGACCAAGTGCGGGGGGAAATTCACCCCTCCACTTT. Looking up the rest from reference TRBV5-5 and TRBJ1-6 gives the full variable domain: DAGVTQSPTHLIKTRGQQVTLRCSPISGHKSVSWYQQVLGQGPQFIFQYYEKEERGRGNFPDRFSARQFPNYSSELNVNALLLGDSALYLCASRPSAGGNSPLHFGNGTRLTVT.

A few counts support this clonotype. The genes are TRBV11-3 and TRBJ2-3, with TRBD2 matching over 8 bases. J lost 2 bases, V lost 4 bases, and 5 bases had no gene match. Germline V CDR1 and CDR2: SGHNT, YENEEA. This CDR3 is built from 15 residues. The CDR3 nucleotides are TGTGCCAGCAGCTCGTGGCGGGGGGACACAGATACGCAGTATTTT. Residues: CASSSWRGDTDTQYF.

This clonotype occurred a few times. The chain recombines TRBV7-8 with TRBJ1-2, with TRBD1 matching over 8 bases. Germline CDR1 reads SGHVS; CDR2 reads FQNEAQ. Trimming removed 5 bases from V and 4 bases from J; junction bases left unmatched: 6. The CDR3 has 14 amino acids. CDR3 coding DNA: TGTGCCAGCAGCCGGGGACAGGAGCGCTATGGCTACACCTTC. It encodes CASSRGQERYGYTF.

This clonotype was observed a few times. The V gene is TRBV29-1, the J gene TRBJ1-1; 8 nucleotides align to TRBD1. The CDR3 covers 13 residues. Germline V gene lookup returns CDR1 SQVTM and CDR2 ANQGSEA. V lost 5 bases and J lost 5; bases outside the gene matches: 7. The CDR3 DNA sequence: TGCAGCGTTCGGACAGGGCGTTGGACTGAAGCTTTCTTT. Translating it yields CSVRTGRWTEAFF.